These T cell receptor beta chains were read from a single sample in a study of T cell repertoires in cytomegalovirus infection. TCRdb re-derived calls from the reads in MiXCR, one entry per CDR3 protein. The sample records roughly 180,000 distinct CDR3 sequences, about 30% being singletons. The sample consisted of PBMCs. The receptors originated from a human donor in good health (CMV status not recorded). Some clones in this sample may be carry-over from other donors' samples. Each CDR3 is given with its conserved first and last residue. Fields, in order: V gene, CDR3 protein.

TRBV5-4,CASSWAKEGELFF
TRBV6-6,CASSGTGGFTEAFF
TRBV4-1,CASSQAPPASGGHQETQYF
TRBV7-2,CASSLRGRAEQFF
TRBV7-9,CASSPSATNEKLFF
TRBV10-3,CAISDSGNTEAFF
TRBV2,CASSDSGTGPNYGYTF
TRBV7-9,CASSSGPATGELFF
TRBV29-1,CSAGVEKLFF
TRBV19,CASSMSGTRAETQYF
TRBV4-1,CASSRWVGQGGQYF
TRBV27,CASSLRGQHNQPQHF
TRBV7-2,CASSSQGANEQYF
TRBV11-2,CASSTQGAYGYTF
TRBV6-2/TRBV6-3,CASNRQGRPQHF
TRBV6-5,CASRPDLGAYYGYTF
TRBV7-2,CASSFSETQYF
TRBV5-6,CASSGRPTDTQYF
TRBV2,CASGWQGESGELFF
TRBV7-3,CASSQGAQETQYF
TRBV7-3,CASSLSSGTGINEQYF
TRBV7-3,CASSPTGGFGSGGHNEQFF
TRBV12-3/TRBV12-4,CASREGQRSGNTIYF
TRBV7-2,CASGHQGLVTEAFF
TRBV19,CASSIVGQGAEQYF
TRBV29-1,CSVEVGSGNEQYF
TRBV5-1,CASSNFDRGEETQYF
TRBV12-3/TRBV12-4,CASSGQGGQPQHF